This TCR beta chain was recovered during a study of radiation and T cells in renal cell carcinoma. The time point denotes: blood 4 weeks post-SBRT, at nephrectomy. Stated treatment: 15 Gy SBRT to primary tumor, nephrectomy 4 weeks later. Nephrectomy followed 15 Gy stereotactic body radiation by 4 weeks. Data came from immunoSEQ multiplex PCR; TCRdb stores just in-frame clones and leaves some out. This table has approximately 43,000 clones, around four fifths appearing once. This CDR3 region has 14 residues. Looked up from germline, CDR1 is MNHNS and CDR2 is SASEGT. V dropped 4 bases and J dropped 8; count of bases not matched to a gene: 9. Details on this clone: Its target is not known.

Points from the study as a whole: From baseline, blood top tumor clonotypes peaked at 2 weeks post-radiation. No pretreatment tumor biopsies were available for baseline clonotypes.

The sequences come from blood, collected from a patient whose treatment included radiotherapy and nephrectomy. The sequence came from a woman in her seventies with renal cell carcinoma. The genes are TRBV6-1 and TRBJ1-2, with 8 bases matching TRBD1. This CDR3 reads CASSAGQGGSGYTF. For the CDR3, the DNA is TGTGCCAGCAGTGCCGGACAGGGTGGCAGCGGCTACACCTTC.